The sample holds many counts of the clone carrying this T cell receptor (beta chain). These data belong to a study of human T cells and chemical hapten exposure. Using its own MiXCR run on the RACE reads, TCRdb lists one record per CDR3 protein. The sample carries about 110,000 distinct CDR3 sequences, approximately 9.9% recorded once. Regarding time point: patch test 1, 2 weeks after DPC sensitization. Sample treatment: therapeutic diphenylcyclopropenone sensitization with weekly scalp DPC. The CDR3 covers 15 residues. Trimming took off 3 bases at V and 0 bases at J, with 11 bases between the two ends. CDR1 ENHRY and CDR2 SYGVKD come from the germline V gene.

Material: whole blood, obtained in connection with sensitization to the hapten diphenylcyclopropenone (DPC). The source of this sequence is a woman in her thirties or forties with alopecia areata. Some clones in this sample may be carry-over from other donors' samples. The chain joins TRBV10-3 to TRBJ1-1, with D tentatively TRBD1 (5 bases). In DNA form, the CDR3 reads TGTGCCATCAGTGACAGGGACGGCCTGAACACTGAAGCTTTCTTT. Amino acid sequence: CAISDRDGLNTEAFF.